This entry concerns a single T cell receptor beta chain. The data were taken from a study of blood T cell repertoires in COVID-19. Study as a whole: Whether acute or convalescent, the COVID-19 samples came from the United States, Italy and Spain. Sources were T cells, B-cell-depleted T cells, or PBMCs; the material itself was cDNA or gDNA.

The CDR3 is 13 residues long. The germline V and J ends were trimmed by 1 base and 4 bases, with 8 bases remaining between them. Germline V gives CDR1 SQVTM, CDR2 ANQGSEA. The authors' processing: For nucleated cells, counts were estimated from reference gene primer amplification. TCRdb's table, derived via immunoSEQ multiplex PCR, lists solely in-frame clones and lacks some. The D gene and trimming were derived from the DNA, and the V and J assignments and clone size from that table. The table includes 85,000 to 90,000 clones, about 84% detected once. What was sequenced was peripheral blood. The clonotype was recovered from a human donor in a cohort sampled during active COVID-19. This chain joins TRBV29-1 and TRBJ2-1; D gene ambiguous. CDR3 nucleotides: TGCAGCGTTGAAGGGGCAGCTTACAATGAGCAGTTCTTC. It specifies CSVEGAAYNEQFF.